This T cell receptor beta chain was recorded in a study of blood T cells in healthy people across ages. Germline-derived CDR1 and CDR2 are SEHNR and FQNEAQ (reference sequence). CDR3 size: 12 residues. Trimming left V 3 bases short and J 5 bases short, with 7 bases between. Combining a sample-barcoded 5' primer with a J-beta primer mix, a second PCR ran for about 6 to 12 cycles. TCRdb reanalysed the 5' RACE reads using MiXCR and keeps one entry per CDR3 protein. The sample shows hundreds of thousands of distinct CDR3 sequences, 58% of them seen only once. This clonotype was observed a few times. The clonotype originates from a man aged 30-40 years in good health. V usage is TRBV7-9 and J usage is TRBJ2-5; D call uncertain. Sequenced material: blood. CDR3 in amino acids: CASSFGLETQYF. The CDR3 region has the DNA TGTGCCAGCAGCTTTGGGTTGGAGACCCAGTACTTC.